These 17 T cell receptor beta chains were all obtained from the same sample, sequenced in a study of graft-versus-host responses after intestinal transplantation. Data came from immunoSEQ multiplex PCR; TCRdb stores just in-frame clones and leaves some out. Of 15,000 to 20,000 clones in the sample, more than 30% were seen once. The sample consisted of alloreactive CD4+ T cells from a mixed lymphocyte reaction culture, taken before intestinal transplant. Noted subset: CFSE-low proliferating T cells sorted from roughly 6-day pre-transplant mixed lymphocyte reaction (GvH or HvG direction). These receptors were collected from a human patient who received an intestinal transplant.

This clone was counted between two and nine times. This chain connects TRBV5-8 to TRBJ1-4; D call uncertain. The V and J ends lost 1 base and 10 bases respectively, with 14 bases between them. Looked up from germline, CDR1 is SGHTS and CDR2 is YDEGEE. The CDR3 runs to 14 residues. CDR3 amino acids: CASSLREYGGKLFF. CDR3 DNA: TGTGCCAGCAGCTTGAGAGAATATGGAGGAAAACTGTTTTTT.

This chain links TRBV19 with TRBJ1-6; TRBD1 might be the D (5 bases). Trimming cost V 2 bases and J 0 bases, with 29 bases left between them. The CDR3 spans 23 residues. Germline V gene data show CDR1 as LNHDA and CDR2 as SQIVND (reference sequence). The CDR3: CASSINVGRQTPDSSSYNSPLHF. The CDR3 region has the DNA TGTGCCAGTAGTATAAACGTGGGGCGGCAGACTCCGGATTCTAGCTCCTATAATTCACCCCTCCACTTT. The variable domain in full, with the rest retrieved from reference TRBV19 and TRBJ1-6, is DGGITQSPKYLFRKEGQNVTLSCEQNLNHDAMYWYRQDPGQGLRLIYYSQIVNDFQKGDIAEGYSVSREKKESFPLTVTSAQKNPTAFYLCASSINVGRQTPDSSSYNSPLHFGNGTRLTVT.

The chain carries TRBV30 and TRBJ2-4; D is possibly TRBD2 (6 bases). Trimming shortened V by 0 bases and J by 7 bases, and 7 bases separated the two germline ends. Looked up from germline, CDR1 is GTSNPN and CDR2 is SVGIG (reference sequence). The CDR3 is 12 amino acids. CDR3 amino acids: CAWSVRGNIQYF. The CDR3 nucleotides are TGTGCCTGGAGTGTGCGGGGCAACATTCAGTACTTC. Complete variable domain (other parts from reference TRBV30 and TRBJ2-4): SQTIHQWPATLVQPVGSPLSLECTVEGTSNPNLYWYRQAAGRGLQLLFYSVGIGQISSEVPQNLSASRPQDRQFILSSKKLLLSDSGFYLCAWSVRGNIQYFGAGTRLSVL.

This clone was recorded a few times. The chain links TRBV2 to TRBJ1-1; D not certain. Germline lookup yields CDR1 SNHLY and CDR2 FYNNEI. This CDR3 spans 14 amino acids. The V end lost 3 bases, the J end lost 8 bases, and 16 bases lay between the germline ends. This CDR3 reads CASSELTRRGEAFF. The CDR3 coding sequence is TGTGCCAGCAGTGAGCTGACACGGAGAGGAGAAGCTTTCTTT.

The sample holds a few counts of this clone. This chain connects TRBV6-1 to TRBJ1-2; unclear D gene. The germline V gene has CDR1 MNHNS and CDR2 SASEGT. V was shortened by 3 bases and J by 3 bases, with 17 bases between the two germline ends. CDR3 length equals 16 residues. The DNA of the CDR3 is TGTGCCAGCAGTGATTCGGGGAGGATCCTTGACTATGGCTACACCTTC. As protein: CASSDSGRILDYGYTF.

The V call is TRBV7-6, the J call TRBJ1-4; tentative D call: TRBD1 (5 bases). The CDR3 covers 15 residues. The V and J ends lost 1 base and 8 bases respectively, with 14 bases between them. Germline assignment: CDR1 SGHVS and CDR2 FNYEAQ. The CDR3 spells CASSLGGRVVEKLFF. The CDR3 DNA reads TGTGCCAGCAGCTTAGGTGGCAGGGTCGTCGAAAAACTGTTTTTT. Supplemented by reference TRBV7-6 and TRBJ1-4, the full variable domain reads GAGVSQSPRYKVTKRGQDVALRCDPISGHVSLYWYRQALGQGPEFLTYFNYEAQQDKSGLPNDRFSAERPEGSISTLTIQRTEQRDSAMYRCASSLGGRVVEKLFFGSGTQLSVL.

The chain combines TRBV18 with TRBJ1-3; D is undetermined. V was shortened by 2 bases and J by 0 bases, with 11 bases between the two germline ends. The germline V gene has CDR1 KGHSH and CDR2 LQKENI. The CDR3 is 16 amino acids. The CDR3 loop is CASSPRNTNSGNTIYF. CDR3 nucleotide sequence: TGTGCCAGCTCACCAAGGAACACCAACTCTGGAAACACCATATATTTT. Complete variable domain (other parts from reference TRBV18 and TRBJ1-3): NAGVMQNPRHLVRRRGQEARLRCSPMKGHSHVYWYRQLPEEGLKFMVYLQKENIIDESGMPKERFSAEFPKEGPSILRIQQVVRGDSAAYFCASSPRNTNSGNTIYFGEGSWLTVV.

By share, this clone ranks as medium-sized (0.01 to 0.1%). This chain uses TRBV19 with TRBJ1-5; the D is unclear. Trimming shortened V by 2 bases and J by 2 bases, and 7 bases separated the two germline ends. CDR1 is LNHDA, CDR2 SQIVND, per germline (reference sequence). This CDR3 has 14 amino acids. The CDR3 region is CASSIRRGNQPQHF. The CDR3 DNA sequence: TGTGCCAGTAGTATAAGGAGGGGCAATCAGCCCCAGCATTTT.

This clone was picked up a small number of times. The chain links TRBV5-5 to TRBJ1-2; maybe TRBD1 (6 bases). Germline V lookup: CDR1 SGHKS, CDR2 YYEKEE (reference sequence). The CDR3 loop spans 14 amino acids. Trimming removed 6 bases at V and 3 bases at J, with 15 bases between. Written as DNA, the CDR3 is TGTGCCAGCATCACAGGGCCGGCACACTATGGCTACACCTTC. Protein product: CASITGPAHYGYTF. The full variable domain, in which reference TRBV5-5 and TRBJ1-2 provide the parts outside the CDR3, is DAGVTQSPTHLIKTRGQQVTLRCSPISGHKSVSWYQQVLGQGPQFIFQYYEKEERGRGNFPDRFSARQFPNYSSELNVNALLLGDSALYLCASITGPAHYGYTFGSGTRLTVV.

V and J are TRBV19 and TRBJ2-4; 7 positions agree with TRBD2. This CDR3 has 13 amino acids. After removal of 5 bases from V and 9 bases from J, the junction contained 7 bases not matched to a gene. The germline CDR1 and CDR2 sequences are LNHDA and SQIVND (reference sequence). This CDR3 is CASSGAGWGIQYF. CDR3 coding DNA: TGTGCCAGTAGTGGAGCGGGGTGGGGCATTCAGTACTTC.

This chain uses TRBV5-1 with TRBJ1-1, with D perhaps matching TRBD1 (5 bases). V was pared by 3 bases and J by 4 bases, with 19 bases between. The CDR3 extends over 16 amino acids. Germline-derived CDR1 and CDR2 are SGHRS and YFSETQ. CDR3 bases: TGCGCCAGCAGCTGGAGGGGATCCGGCGCAGGCACTGAAGCTTTCTTT. Translation gives CASSWRGSGAGTEAFF.

This clone was observed a handful of times. The J gene is TRBJ2-5, the V gene TRBV11-3, with D uncertain. Trimming left V 3 bases short and J 3 bases short, with 2 bases between. The germline V gene encodes CDR1 SGHNT and CDR2 YENEEA. The CDR3 length is 11 residues. The CDR3 here is CASSLEETQYF. CDR3 bases: TGTGCCAGCAGCTTGGAAGAGACCCAGTACTTC.

J is TRBJ1-2 and V is TRBV2; TRBD1 might be the D (6 bases). The CDR3 loop spans 18 amino acids. V was shortened by 2 bases and J by 5 bases, with 24 bases between the two germline ends. CDR1 is SNHLY, CDR2 FYNNEI, per germline. CDR3 coding DNA: TGTGCCAGCAGTGAAATTCCCCTCCGGGGGCCGATCCTTTATGGCTACACCTTC. This encodes CASSEIPLRGPILYGYTF.

The chain has TRBV11-2 and TRBJ2-2; D is unclear. The CDR3 runs 15 residues. Trimming shortened V by 6 bases and J by 6 bases, and 17 bases separated the two germline ends. Germline loops: CDR1 SGHAT, CDR2 FQNNGV. The CDR3 nucleotides are TGTGCCAGCAGTCAAGGACGGTTTCAGGCCGGGGAGCTGTTTTTT. The encoded protein is CASSQGRFQAGELFF. Looking up the rest from reference TRBV11-2 and TRBJ2-2 gives the full variable domain: EAGVAQSPRYKIIEKRQSVAFWCNPISGHATLYWYQQILGQGPKLLIQFQNNGVVDDSQLPKDRFSAERLKGVDSTLKIQPAKLEDSAVYLCASSQGRFQAGELFFGEGSRLTVL.

CDR3 bases: TGTGCCAGCAGCTTAGTCGGGACCCCTGGAAACACCATATATTTT. Encoded protein: CASSLVGTPGNTIYF. The V and J genes are TRBV11-2 and TRBJ1-3, with TRBD1 as a possible D gene (5 bases). The germline V gene has CDR1 SGHAT and CDR2 FQNNGV. This CDR3 is built from 15 residues. The V and J ends lost 1 base and 2 bases respectively, with 9 bases between them.

This clone was detected once. The V gene is TRBV4-2, the J gene TRBJ1-6, with a tentative D call TRBD1 (6 bases). Per germline, CDR1 LGHNA and CDR2 YNFKEQ. V lost 4 bases, J lost 3 bases, and 13 bases lay in between. The CDR3 sequence is 16 residues long. CDR3 DNA: TGTGCCAGCAGCCGAGCTGGGGGGCTCTATAATTCACCCCTCCACTTT. The encoded protein is CASSRAGGLYNSPLHF.

The rearrangement joins TRBV2 to TRBJ2-5; 7 positions agree with TRBD1. J was trimmed by 4 bases and V by 4 bases; bases with no gene match: 9. The CDR3 is 15 residues long. Per germline, CDR1 SNHLY and CDR2 FYNNEI. CDR3 sequence reads: CASSVGAGGSETQYF. Written as DNA, the CDR3 is TGTGCCAGCAGTGTAGGTGCAGGGGGTTCAGAGACCCAGTACTTC.